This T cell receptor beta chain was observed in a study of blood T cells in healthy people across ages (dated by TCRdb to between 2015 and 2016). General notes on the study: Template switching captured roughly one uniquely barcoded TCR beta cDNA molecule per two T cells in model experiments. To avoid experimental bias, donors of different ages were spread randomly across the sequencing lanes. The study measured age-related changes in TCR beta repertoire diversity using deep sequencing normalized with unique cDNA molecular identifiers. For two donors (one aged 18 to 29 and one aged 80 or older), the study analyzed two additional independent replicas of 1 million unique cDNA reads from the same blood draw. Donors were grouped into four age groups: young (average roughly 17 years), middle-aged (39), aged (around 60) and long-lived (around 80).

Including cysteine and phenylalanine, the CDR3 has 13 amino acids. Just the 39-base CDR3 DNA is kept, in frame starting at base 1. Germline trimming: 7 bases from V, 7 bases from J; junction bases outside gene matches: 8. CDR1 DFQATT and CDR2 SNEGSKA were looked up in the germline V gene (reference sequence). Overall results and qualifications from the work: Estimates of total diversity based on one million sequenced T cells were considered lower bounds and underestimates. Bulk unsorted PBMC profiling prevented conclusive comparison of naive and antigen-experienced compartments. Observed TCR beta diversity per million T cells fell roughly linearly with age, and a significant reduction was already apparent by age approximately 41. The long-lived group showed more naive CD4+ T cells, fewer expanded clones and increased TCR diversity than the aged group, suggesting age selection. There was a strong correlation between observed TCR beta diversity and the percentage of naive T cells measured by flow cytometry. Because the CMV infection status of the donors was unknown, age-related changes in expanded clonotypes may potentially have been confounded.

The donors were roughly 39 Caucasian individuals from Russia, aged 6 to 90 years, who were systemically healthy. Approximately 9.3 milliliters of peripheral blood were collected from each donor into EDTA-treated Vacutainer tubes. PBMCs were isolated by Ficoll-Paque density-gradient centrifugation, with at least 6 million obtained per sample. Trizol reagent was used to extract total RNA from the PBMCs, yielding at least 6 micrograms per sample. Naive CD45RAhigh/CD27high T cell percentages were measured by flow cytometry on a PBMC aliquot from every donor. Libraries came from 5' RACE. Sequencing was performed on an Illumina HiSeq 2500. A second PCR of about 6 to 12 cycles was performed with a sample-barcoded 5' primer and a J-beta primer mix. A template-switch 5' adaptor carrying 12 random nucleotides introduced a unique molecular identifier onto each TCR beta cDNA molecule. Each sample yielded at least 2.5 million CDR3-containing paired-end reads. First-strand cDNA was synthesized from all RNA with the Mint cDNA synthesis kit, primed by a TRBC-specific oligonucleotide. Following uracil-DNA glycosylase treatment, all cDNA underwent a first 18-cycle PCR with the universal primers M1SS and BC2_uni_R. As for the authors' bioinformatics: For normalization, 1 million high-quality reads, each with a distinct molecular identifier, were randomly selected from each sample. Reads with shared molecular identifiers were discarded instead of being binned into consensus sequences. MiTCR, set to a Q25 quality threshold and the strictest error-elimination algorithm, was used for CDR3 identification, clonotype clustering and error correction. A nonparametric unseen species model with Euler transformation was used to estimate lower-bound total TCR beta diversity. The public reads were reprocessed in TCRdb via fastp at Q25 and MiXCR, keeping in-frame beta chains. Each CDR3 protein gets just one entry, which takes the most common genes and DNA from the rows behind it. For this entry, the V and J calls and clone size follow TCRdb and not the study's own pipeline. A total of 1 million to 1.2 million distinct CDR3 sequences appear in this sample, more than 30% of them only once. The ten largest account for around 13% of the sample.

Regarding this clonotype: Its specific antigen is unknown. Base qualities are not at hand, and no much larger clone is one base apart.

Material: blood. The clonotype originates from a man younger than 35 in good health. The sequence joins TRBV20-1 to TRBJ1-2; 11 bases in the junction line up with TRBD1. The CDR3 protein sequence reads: CSGGQGASFGYTF. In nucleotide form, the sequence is TGCAGTGGTGGACAGGGGGCGAGTTTTGGCTACACCTTC.